These 10 T cell receptor beta chains were all obtained from the same sample, sequenced in a study of read filtering for tumor transcriptome and immune sequencing. The library was built from around 380 ng RNA with molecular barcoded adaptors for alpha/delta and beta/gamma chains. TCRdb reprocessed the reads with MiXCR, giving one entry per CDR3 protein. The sample shows about 86,000 distinct CDR3 sequences, 10% to 15% of them seen only once. The sequencing input was a population of CD138-negative cells sorted from bone marrow. The receptors derive from a donor at least 40 years old with multiple myeloma.

With regard to this clonotype: The missing conserved phenylalanine or tryptophan at the end of this CDR3 makes a read error likely. The DNA is omitted, as the CDR3 cannot be located on it reliably, and the CDR3 follows TCRdb's listing. The rearrangement links TRBV12-2 to TRBJ2-5; no check of the table's D call, TRBD1, against the DNA was made. TRBV12-2 is noted as a pseudogene. The CDR3 is 14 residues long, counting both termini. CDR3 residues: CASRVLQGQETQYS.

There are a few counts of this clonotype. The chain employs TRBV6-1 and TRBJ1-5, with no clear D. The CDR3 loop spans 12 amino acids. The V end lost 4 bases, the J end lost 9 bases, and 10 bases lay between the germline ends. Germline-derived CDR1 and CDR2 are MNHNS and SASEGT. The CDR3 is CASSGSFRPQHF. In nucleotides, the CDR3 is TGTGCCAGCAGTGGGTCCTTCCGGCCCCAGCATTTT.

This clonotype was detected many times. The chain employs TRBV11-1 and TRBJ2-2; no definite D call. Germline CDR1 SGHAT, CDR2 FQDESV (reference sequence). CDR3 length: 14 amino acids. V gave up 1 base and J gave up 4 bases, with 7 bases separating them. CDR3 DNA sequence: TGTGCCAGCAGCTTAGGACTGATCACCGGGGAGCTGTTTTTT. It specifies CASSLGLITGELFF.

V and J are TRBV19 and TRBJ1-2, with D maybe TRBD1 (5 bases). CDR3 length equals 14 residues. Germline V gene sequence: CDR1 LNHDA, CDR2 SQIVND (reference sequence). V was cut by 3 bases and J by 5 bases, with 13 bases left in between. For the CDR3, the DNA is TGTGCCAGTAGTATCCCTCCAGGGCCATATGGCTACACCTTC. This codes for CASSIPPGPYGYTF. The complete variable domain, with remaining parts taken from reference TRBV19 and TRBJ1-2, reads DGGITQSPKYLFRKEGQNVTLSCEQNLNHDAMYWYRQDPGQGLRLIYYSQIVNDFQKGDIAEGYSVSREKKESFPLTVTSAQKNPTAFYLCASSIPPGPYGYTFGSGTRLTVV.

This clonotype has at least ten counts. The rearrangement links TRBV11-2 to TRBJ2-3, with D perhaps TRBD2 (6 bases). The V end was cut by 1 base, the J end by 0 bases, with 14 bases between. Germline CDR1 SGHAT, CDR2 FQNNGV. This CDR3 has 17 amino acids. Here the CDR3 DNA reads TGTGCCAGCAGCTTAGGCGTTTGGGACTCTAGCACAGATACGCAGTATTTT. It yields the protein CASSLGVWDSSTDTQYF.

This clonotype was recorded many times. The genes are TRBV12-3 or TRBV12-4 and TRBJ2-1; D is unresolved. The germline V and J ends were trimmed by 4 bases and 7 bases, with 11 bases remaining between them. CDR3 size: 13 residues. In DNA, the CDR3 is TGTGCCAGCAGTTCAAGAGGACGGAATGAGCAGTTCTTC. Translated, it gives CASSSRGRNEQFF.

This clonotype was observed a handful of times. Being one base from a much bigger clone, this may be a read error. This CDR3 fails to terminate in the conserved phenylalanine or tryptophan, so it likely reflects a read error. The V gene is TRBV29-1, the J gene TRBJ2-7; D is ambiguous. CDR1 is SQVTM, CDR2 ANQGSEA, per germline. This CDR3 spans 13 amino acids. Between the trimmed V and J ends, which lost 4 bases and 6 bases, there was a span of 16 bases. The CDR3 spells CSVGGVPTPEQYY. DNA for the CDR3: TGCAGCGTTGGAGGAGTTCCCACGCCCGAGCAGTACTAC.

The chain carries TRBV28 and TRBJ2-4; D call uncertain. Looked up from germline, CDR1 is MDHEN and CDR2 is SYDVKM. The length of the CDR3 is 13 residues. V dropped 6 bases and J dropped 7 bases, with 13 bases sitting between them. The CDR3 here is CASSPLTSNIQYF. CDR3 coding DNA: TGTGCCAGCAGCCCCCTTACCTCGAACATTCAGTACTTC.

This clonotype has a count of ten or more. This chain links TRBV7-3 with TRBJ2-1; tentative D call: TRBD2 (7 bases). Germline V gene sequence: CDR1 SGHTA, CDR2 FQGTGA. There are 15 residues in the CDR3. Trimming pared 1 base from V and 8 bases from J, leaving 15 bases between. The CDR3 sequence is CASSLSARGAHEQFF. The DNA of the CDR3 is TGTGCCAGCAGCTTAAGCGCCCGGGGGGCCCATGAGCAGTTCTTC.

This clonotype was observed many times. The chain couples TRBV7-9 to TRBJ2-2, with TRBD2 matching 8 bases. V lost 0 bases to trimming and J lost 6 bases; unmatched junction nucleotides: 0. Germline values: CDR1 SEHNR, CDR2 FQNEAQ (reference sequence). The CDR3 extends over 14 amino acids. CDR3 in DNA: TGTGCCAGCAGCTTAGCCGGGAGGGCCGGGGAGCTGTTTTTT. It is translated as CASSLAGRAGELFF.